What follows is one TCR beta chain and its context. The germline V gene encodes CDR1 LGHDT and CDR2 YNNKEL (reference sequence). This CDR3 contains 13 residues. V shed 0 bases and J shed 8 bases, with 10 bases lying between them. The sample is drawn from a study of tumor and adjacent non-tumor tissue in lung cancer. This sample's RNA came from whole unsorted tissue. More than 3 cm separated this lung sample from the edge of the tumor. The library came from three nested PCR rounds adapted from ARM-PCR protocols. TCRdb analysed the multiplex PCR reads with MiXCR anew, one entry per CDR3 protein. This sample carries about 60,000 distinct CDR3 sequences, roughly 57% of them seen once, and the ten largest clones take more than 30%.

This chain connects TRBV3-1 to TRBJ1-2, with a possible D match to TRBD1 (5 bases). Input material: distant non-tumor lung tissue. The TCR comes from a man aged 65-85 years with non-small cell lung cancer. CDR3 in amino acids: CASSQEGRGGYTF. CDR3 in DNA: TGTGCCAGCAGCCAAGAGGGAAGGGGAGGCTACACCTTC.